These T cell receptor beta chains were read from a single sample in a study of response to subunit inactivated influenza vaccine. MiXCR, applied by TCRdb to the RT-PCR reads, yields one record per CDR3 protein. Among 490,000 or so distinct CDR3 sequences listed, approximately 7.7% were seen once. This specimen was PBMCs from blood, taken 23 months after vaccination. The receptors come from a man aged 50 to 69 who received an inactivated influenza vaccine. The CDR3 runs from the conserved cysteine through the conserved F or W.

J gene | V gene | CDR3 protein
TRBJ2-3 | TRBV20-1 | CSARVAGVGRTDTQYF
TRBJ2-1 | TRBV20-1 | CSASPRDPLAGEQFF
TRBJ2-5 | TRBV11-2 | CASSLDKYSQYF
TRBJ1-1 | TRBV6-1 | CASSEGSGAFF
TRBJ2-7 | TRBV6-6 | CASSTGLEQYF
TRBJ2-1 | TRBV27 | CASSLWGGADNEQFF
TRBJ1-3 | TRBV9 | CASSPSYENTIYF
TRBJ2-5 | TRBV20-1 | CSAQPLAGGETQYF
TRBJ2-3 | TRBV7-9 | CASSLDGGGTDTQYF
TRBJ2-1 | TRBV5-1 | CASSTRTGAYNEQFF
TRBJ2-7 | TRBV6-5 | CASSYSGAYEQYF
TRBJ2-1 | TRBV4-2 | CASSQDLAGEGEQFF
TRBJ1-1 | TRBV6-1 | CASTTTVNTEAFF